These T cell receptor beta chains were read from a single sample in a study of Ad26.COV2.S vaccination and SARS-CoV-2 variants. Libraries were prepared by immunoSEQ multiplex PCR; TCRdb keeps only in-frame clonotypes and omits some of them. This sample has fewer than 800,000 clones, with about 89% found just once. The starting material was peripheral blood, obtained in a trial of Ad26.COV2.S vaccine versus placebo. The receptors come from a person between 18 and 65 years old who received the Ad26.COV2.S COVID-19 vaccine or a placebo. Both conserved end residues are part of each CDR3. A D gene is named only where the DNA matches it firmly. Not all rows give a size; the values are once, few, many and, for expanded clones, a class.

clone_size j_call v_call d_call cdr3_nt cdr3_aa
. TRBJ2-1 TRBV4-2 TRBD2 TGTGCCAGCAGCCAAGATACTAGCGGGGGAAGCAATGAGCAGTTCTTC CASSQDTSGGSNEQFF
. TRBJ1-3 TRBV29-1 . TGCGCGACCGGGGAAGGTGGAAACACCATATATTTT CATGEGGNTIYF
. TRBJ1-2 TRBV30 TRBD1 TGTGCCTGGTGGACAGGGGGCCTCTATGGCTACACCTTC CAWWTGGLYGYTF
few TRBJ1-5 TRBV30 . TGTGCCTGGAGTCATAGCGGAGGTCAGCCCCAGCATTTT CAWSHSGGQPQHF
. TRBJ2-1 TRBV11-1 TRBD2 TGTGCCAGCAGCTTAGCAGCGGGAGTTGGTGAGCAGTTCTTC CASSLAAGVGEQFF
. TRBJ2-2 TRBV18 . TGTGCCAGCTCACCGGCCAACCGGGAGCTGTTTTTT CASSPANRELFF
. TRBJ2-3 TRBV7-2 . TGTGCCAGCAGGGGACCCTTCACATTCTCAGCAGATACGCAGTATTTT CASRGPFTFSADTQYF
. TRBJ2-3 TRBV11-3 . TGTGCCAGCAGCCCGACTCCTAGCACAGATACGCAGTATTTT CASSPTPSTDTQYF
. TRBJ2-1 TRBV7-7 . TGTGCCAGCAGCTCCGGGACCACCTACGATGAGCAGTTCTTC CASSSGTTYDEQFF
. TRBJ1-4 TRBV7-9 . TGTGCCAGCAGCTTAGCAGGGGAGCAGGAAAAACTGTTTTTT CASSLAGEQEKLFF
. TRBJ2-5 TRBV5-1 TRBD2 TGCGCCAGCAGCTTGCGAGCCGGGACTAGATATGAAGAGACCCAGTACTTC CASSLRAGTRYEETQYF
once TRBJ2-7 TRBV2 . TGTGCCAGCAACGGACAAGGGACCTACGAGCAGTACTTC CASNGQGTYEQYF
once TRBJ2-1 TRBV30 . TGTGCCTGGAGTGTAAAGGCGCTAGAGCAGTTCTTC CAWSVKALEQFF
. TRBJ1-1 TRBV12-3/TRBV12-4 . TGTGCCAGCAGTCTTAGGATACGCCGTGAAGCTTTCTTT CASSLRIRREAFF
few TRBJ1-5 TRBV6-1 . TGTGCCAGCAGTGAATCGGGTTATAGCAATCAGCCCCAGCATTTT CASSESGYSNQPQHF
. TRBJ2-7 TRBV6-5 . TGTGCCAGCAGTTACTCTCCCGAGACCTACGAGCAGTACTTC CASSYSPETYEQYF
few TRBJ2-7 TRBV11-2 TRBD2 TGTGCCAGCAGCTTTAGCGGGGGGTGGTACGAGCAGTACTTC CASSFSGGWYEQYF
. TRBJ1-1 TRBV7-2 . TGTGCCAGCAGCTTGCAGACAGGTAACACTGAAGCTTTCTTT CASSLQTGNTEAFF
once TRBJ2-7 TRBV7-8 . TGTGCCAGCAGCACCAGACTATATTCCGGGACAAACTACGAGCAGTACTTC CASSTRLYSGTNYEQYF
. TRBJ2-1 TRBV6-5 . TGTGCCAGCTGGCCACCTGCGAGGGATAGGCAGTTCTTC CASWPPARDRQFF
. TRBJ1-1 TRBV10-3 TRBD1 TGTGCCATCAGTGGACGCGAGTTCGGACAGGGGTTGAACACTGAAGCTTTCTTT CAISGREFGQGLNTEAFF
few TRBJ2-2 TRBV5-1 TRBD1 TGCGCCAGCAGCTCACAGGGGGCTAACACCGGGGAGCTGTTTTTT CASSSQGANTGELFF
. TRBJ2-1 TRBV3-1/TRBV3-2 TRBD2 TGTGCCAGCGCCCTGGCTAGCGGGGATAATGAGCAGTTCTTC CASALASGDNEQFF
. TRBJ2-5 TRBV30 TRBD1 TGTGCCTGGAATCTAGGGACAGGGGAGGAGACCCAGTACTTC CAWNLGTGEETQYF
. TRBJ2-3 TRBV24-1 TRBD2 TGTGCCACCAGTGAAATCGGACTAGCGACGCAGTATTTT CATSEIGLATQYF
. TRBJ1-2 TRBV5-6 . TGTGCCAGCAGCTCGCGGGTAAACTATGGCTACACCTTC CASSSRVNYGYTF
. TRBJ1-2 TRBV4-2 TRBD1 TGTGCCAGCAGCCCTCAGGGACAGGCACTTTATGGCTACACCTTC CASSPQGQALYGYTF
. TRBJ2-5 TRBV7-2 TRBD2 TGTGCCAGCAGCTTAGTTCCCTTAGCGGGGGGGTATACGGGGACCCAGTACTTC CASSLVPLAGGYTGTQYF
. TRBJ1-4 TRBV30 . TGTGCCTGGACTCCCCTTATGGGCCTTAATGAAAAACTGTTTTTT CAWTPLMGLNEKLFF
. TRBJ2-1 TRBV7-2 TRBD1 TGTGCCAGCAGGGCTAACAGGGGAAGCTCCTACAATGAGCAGTTCTTC CASRANRGSSYNEQFF
. TRBJ2-3 TRBV5-1 . TGCGCCAGCAGCTTGGCGGTACTCTCTACAGATACGCAGTATTTT CASSLAVLSTDTQYF
. TRBJ1-1 TRBV12-3/TRBV12-4 . TGTGCCAGCAGTCTTACAACGAACACTGAAGCTTTCTTT CASSLTTNTEAFF
. TRBJ2-1 TRBV20-1 . TGCAGTGCTAGTGGTGGGACCTACAATGAGCAGTTCTTC CSASGGTYNEQFF
. TRBJ1-1 TRBV19 TRBD1 TGTGCCAGTAGTTCGAGACAGGGGATCGTAGGCACTGAAGCTTTCTTT CASSSRQGIVGTEAFF
few TRBJ1-5 TRBV4-3 . TGCGCCAGCAGCCAAGTACCGGGTTTGGTGCCCCAGCATTTT CASSQVPGLVPQHF
. TRBJ2-5 TRBV19 TRBD2 TGTGCCAGTAGTCCCGGGACTAGCGGGAGTCAGACCCAGTACTTC CASSPGTSGSQTQYF
once TRBJ2-7 TRBV19 TRBD1 TGTGCCAGTAGGGGCTACGGGACAGGTGGTGAGCAGTACTTC CASRGYGTGGEQYF
. TRBJ1-2 TRBV6-5 . TGTGCCAGCAGTCAGTTTTCGACAGGCGGGGGCTACACCTTC CASSQFSTGGGYTF
. TRBJ2-1 TRBV19 . TGTGCCAGTAGTATAGGGACTATCGACAATGAGCAGTTCTTC CASSIGTIDNEQFF
once TRBJ2-6 TRBV19 . TGTGCCAGTAGTGAACAGGAGGGCGCTGGGGCCAACGTCCTGACTTTC CASSEQEGAGANVLTF
. TRBJ2-1 TRBV11-3 TRBD2 TGTGCCAGCAGCCGAACGGGACTAGTCGACAATGAGCAGTTCTTC CASSRTGLVDNEQFF
. TRBJ1-2 TRBV28 . TGTGCCAGCAGTTTGGAGGATATCTATGGCTACACCTTC CASSLEDIYGYTF
. TRBJ1-1 TRBV12-3/TRBV12-4 . TGTGCCTCCCTGCGGTCCAAGGGGACTGAAGCTTTCTTT CASLRSKGTEAFF
. TRBJ1-5 TRBV19 . TGTGCCAGTAGTGTCCGTCCGAATAGGGTTAGCAATCAGCCCCAGCATTTT CASSVRPNRVSNQPQHF
. TRBJ1-5 TRBV21-1 . TGTGCCAGCAACCGACAGGGGGATTATAGCAATCAGCCCCAGCATTTT CASNRQGDYSNQPQHF
. TRBJ2-7 TRBV6-5 TRBD2 TGTGCCAGCAGACCCGGGGCTAGCGGGTCCTACGAGCAGTACTTC CASRPGASGSYEQYF
. TRBJ2-3 TRBV10-3 TRBD1 TGTGCCATCAGTTTAGAGACAGGGTCAGCGCAGTATTTT CAISLETGSAQYF
. TRBJ1-6 TRBV21-1 . . CASSKEGTVGWGAIYNSPLHF
. TRBJ2-1 TRBV7-3 . TGTGCCAGCAGCTTATGGGCGTCTAGGTCGGCCCAGGAGCAGTTCTTC CASSLWASRSAQEQFF
. TRBJ2-7 TRBV11-3 . TGTGCCAGCAGCTTAGGTGGGACCTCAACTGACGAGCAGTACTTC CASSLGGTSTDEQYF
. TRBJ2-2 TRBV6-5 . TGTGCCAGCAAAGGTCTAGCCATGTACGGGGAGCTGTTTTTT CASKGLAMYGELFF
. TRBJ2-3 TRBV15 . TGTGCCACCAGCAGAGATGGGCAGGGCTCGCAGTATTTT CATSRDGQGSQYF
. TRBJ2-4 TRBV6-5 . TGTGCCAGCAGTTACACAGGGTCCAAAAACATTCAGTACTTC CASSYTGSKNIQYF
once TRBJ2-5 TRBV5-6 TRBD1 TGTGCCAGCAGCTTCTTAAGCAGGGGGCATCAAGAGACCCAGTACTTC CASSFLSRGHQETQYF
. TRBJ2-5 TRBV10-1 . TGCGCCAGCAGTGAGTCCCGGGTAGGGGTTCAAGAGACCCAGTACTTC CASSESRVGVQETQYF
. TRBJ1-5 TRBV2 . TGTGCCAGCAGTTGGACAGTTAGCAATCAGCCCCAGCATTTT CASSWTVSNQPQHF
. TRBJ2-1 TRBV6-4 . TGTGCCAGCAGTGACCGTAGCGGCAATGAGCAGTTCTTC CASSDRSGNEQFF